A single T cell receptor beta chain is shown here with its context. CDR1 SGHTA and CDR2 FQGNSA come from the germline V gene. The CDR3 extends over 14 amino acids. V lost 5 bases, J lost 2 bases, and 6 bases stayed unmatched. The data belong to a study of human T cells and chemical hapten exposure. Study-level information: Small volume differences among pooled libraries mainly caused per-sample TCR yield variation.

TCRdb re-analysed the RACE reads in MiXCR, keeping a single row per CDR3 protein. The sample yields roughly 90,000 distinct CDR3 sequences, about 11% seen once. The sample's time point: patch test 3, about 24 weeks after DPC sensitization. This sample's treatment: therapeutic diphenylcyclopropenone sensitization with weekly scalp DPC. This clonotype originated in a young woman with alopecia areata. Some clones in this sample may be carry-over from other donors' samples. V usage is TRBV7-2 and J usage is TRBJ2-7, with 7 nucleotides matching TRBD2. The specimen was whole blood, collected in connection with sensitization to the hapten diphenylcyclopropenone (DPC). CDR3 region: CASSRLAAAYEQYF. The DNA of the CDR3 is TGTGCCAGCAGCCGCCTAGCGGCAGCCTACGAGCAGTACTTC.